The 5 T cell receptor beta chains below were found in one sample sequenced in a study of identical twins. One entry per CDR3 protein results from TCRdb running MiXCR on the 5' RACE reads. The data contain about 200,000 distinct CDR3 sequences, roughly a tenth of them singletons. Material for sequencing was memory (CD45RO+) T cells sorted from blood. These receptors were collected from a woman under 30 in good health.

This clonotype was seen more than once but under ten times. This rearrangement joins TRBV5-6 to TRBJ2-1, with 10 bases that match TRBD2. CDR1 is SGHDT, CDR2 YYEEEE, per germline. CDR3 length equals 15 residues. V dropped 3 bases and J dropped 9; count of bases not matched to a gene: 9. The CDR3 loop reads CASSYGLAVSVEQFF. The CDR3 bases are TGTGCCAGCAGCTACGGACTAGCGGTAAGCGTTGAGCAGTTCTTC.

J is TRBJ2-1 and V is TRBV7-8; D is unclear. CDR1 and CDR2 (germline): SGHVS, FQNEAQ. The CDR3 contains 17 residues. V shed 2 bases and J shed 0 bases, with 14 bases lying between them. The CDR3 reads CASSLSISSPSYNEQFF. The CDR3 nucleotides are TGTGCCAGCAGCTTAAGCATCAGCTCCCCCTCCTACAATGAGCAGTTCTTC.

CDR3 region: CASSLAGELNTEAFF. CDR3 DNA: TGCGCCAGCAGCTTGGCCGGGGAATTGAACACTGAAGCTTTCTTT. This chain links TRBV5-1 with TRBJ1-1; D unresolved. This CDR3 spans 15 amino acids. V lost 0 bases and J 0 bases, leaving 9 bases between the germline ends. Germline CDR1 SGHRS, CDR2 YFSETQ.

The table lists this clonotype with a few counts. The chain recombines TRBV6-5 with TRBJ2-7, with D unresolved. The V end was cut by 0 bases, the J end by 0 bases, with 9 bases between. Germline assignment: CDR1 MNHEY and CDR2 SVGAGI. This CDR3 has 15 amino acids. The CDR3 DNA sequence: TGTGCCAGCAGTTACTCGTGGCGCAGCTCCTACGAGCAGTACTTC. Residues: CASSYSWRSSYEQYF.

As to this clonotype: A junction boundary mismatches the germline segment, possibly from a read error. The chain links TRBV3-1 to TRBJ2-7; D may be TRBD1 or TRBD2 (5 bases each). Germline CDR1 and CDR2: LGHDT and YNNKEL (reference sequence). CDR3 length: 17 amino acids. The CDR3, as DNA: TGTGCCAGCACCCAAGAGGGCCTTTGGACACGGTATGCCGAGCAGTACTTC. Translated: CASTQEGLWTRYAEQYF.